The entry that follows covers one T cell receptor (beta chain) sequence. This sample is drawn from a study of CD8 T cells in Susac syndrome. With random hexamers, about 0.5 to 1 ug RNA was reverse transcribed. TCRdb reanalysed the immunoSEQ multiplex PCR reads using MiXCR and keeps one entry per CDR3 protein. The sample yields about 150,000 distinct CDR3 sequences, approximately 94% seen once. Healthy donors served as age- and sex-matched controls. This TCR derives from a human donor in good health. The specimen sequenced was CD4+ T cells from PBMCs.

The CDR3, as DNA: TGTGCCACCAGCAGGGGGAACAACCAAGAGACCCAGTACTTC. As protein: CATSRGNNQETQYF. J is TRBJ2-5 and V is TRBV15; D remains ambiguous. With 3 bases removed from V and 0 bases from J, the gap between germline ends came to 8 bases. Looked up from germline, CDR1 is LNHNV and CDR2 is YYDKDF (reference sequence). The CDR3 is made up of 14 amino acids.